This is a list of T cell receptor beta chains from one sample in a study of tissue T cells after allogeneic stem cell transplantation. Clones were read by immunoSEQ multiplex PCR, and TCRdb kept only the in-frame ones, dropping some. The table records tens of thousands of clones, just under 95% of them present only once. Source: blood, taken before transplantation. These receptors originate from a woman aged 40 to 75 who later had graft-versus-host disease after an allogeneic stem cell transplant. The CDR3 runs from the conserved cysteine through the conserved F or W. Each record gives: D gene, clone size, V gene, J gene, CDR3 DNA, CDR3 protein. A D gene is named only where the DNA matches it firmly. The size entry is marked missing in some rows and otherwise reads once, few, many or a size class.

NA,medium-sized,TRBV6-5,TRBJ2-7,TGTGCCAGCAGTTACGGACAGCACTCCTACGAGCAGTACTTC,CASSYGQHSYEQYF
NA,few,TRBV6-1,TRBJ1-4,TGTGCCAGCAGTGAACCCTTCAGAGAAAAACTGTTTTTT,CASSEPFREKLFF
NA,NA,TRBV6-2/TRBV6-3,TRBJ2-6,TGTGCCAGCAGCCCCCCCGCTGGGGCCAACGTCCTGACTTTC,CASSPPAGANVLTF
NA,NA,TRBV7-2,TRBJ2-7,TGTGCCAGCAGACCTCCAGGGTCACGGCCCTACGAGCAGTACTTC,CASRPPGSRPYEQYF
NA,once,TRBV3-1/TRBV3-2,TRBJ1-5,TGTGCCAGCAGCCAAGACCTTGGGGATCAGCCCCAGCATTTT,CASSQDLGDQPQHF
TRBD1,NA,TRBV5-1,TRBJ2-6,TGCGCCAGCAGCTTTGGGACAGGGGGATTCTCTGGGGCCAACGTCCTGACTTTC,CASSFGTGGFSGANVLTF
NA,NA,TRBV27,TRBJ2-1,TGTGCCAGCAGCCGGGAGAGTTACCGTTACAATGAGCAGTTCTTC,CASSRESYRYNEQFF
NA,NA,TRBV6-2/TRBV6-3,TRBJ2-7,TGTGCCAGCGGCCTACAGAGCTACGAGCAGTACTTC,CASGLQSYEQYF
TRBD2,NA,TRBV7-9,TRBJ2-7,TGTGCCAGCAGCTCGTCCTTGACTAGCGGGAGTTACGAGCAGTACTTC,CASSSSLTSGSYEQYF
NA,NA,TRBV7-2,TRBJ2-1,TGTGCCAGCAGCTTCCCTGCCCACCAGTTCTTC,CASSFPAHQFF
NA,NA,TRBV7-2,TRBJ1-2,TGTGCCAGCAGCCTCGACAGGCGGAGTGGCTACACCTTC,CASSLDRRSGYTF
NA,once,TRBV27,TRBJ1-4,TGTGCCAGCAGTCCCTGGGGGGGTCTTAATGAAAAACTGTTTTTT,CASSPWGGLNEKLFF
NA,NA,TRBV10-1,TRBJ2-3,TGCGCCAGCAGTGAGTCCCAACTACATACGCAGTATTTT,CASSESQLHTQYF
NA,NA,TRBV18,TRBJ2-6,TGTGCCAGCTCACCAGGAACGGGGTACTCTGGGGCCAACGTCCTGACTTTC,CASSPGTGYSGANVLTF
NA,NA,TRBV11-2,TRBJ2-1,TGTGCCAGCAGCTTCATGGATAGCTTTTCCTACAATGAGCAGTTCTTC,CASSFMDSFSYNEQFF
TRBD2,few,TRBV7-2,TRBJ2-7,TGTGCCAGCAGCTTAATATCTAGCGGATACGAGCAGTACTTC,CASSLISSGYEQYF
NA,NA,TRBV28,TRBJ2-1,TGTGCCAGCAGTTTTTCGGTGAACGAGCAGTTCTTC,CASSFSVNEQFF
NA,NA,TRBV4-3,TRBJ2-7,TGCGCCAGCAGCCAAGAGTGGCAGCTAACCCCCTACGAGCAGTACTTC,CASSQEWQLTPYEQYF
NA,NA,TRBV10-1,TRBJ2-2,TGCGCCAGCAGCGGGACAACGAACACCGGGGAGCTGTTTTTT,CASSGTTNTGELFF
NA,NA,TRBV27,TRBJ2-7,TGTGCCAGCAGGGGGGGAAGTAGCGAGCAGTACTTC,CASRGGSSEQYF
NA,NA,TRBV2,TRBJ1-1,TGTGCCAGCAGGGGGGGCCCCACTGAAGCTTTCTTT,CASRGGPTEAFF
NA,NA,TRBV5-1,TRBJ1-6,TGCGCCAGCAGCTTGGCCGGGCAGTTTAGGGATTCACCCCTCCACTTT,CASSLAGQFRDSPLHF
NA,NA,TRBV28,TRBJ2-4,TGTGCCAGCAGTTTGGAGATATTAAACATTCAGTACTTC,CASSLEILNIQYF
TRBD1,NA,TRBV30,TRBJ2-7,TGTGCCTGGAGCGCACCGGGACAGGGTTCCTACGAGCAGTACTTC,CAWSAPGQGSYEQYF
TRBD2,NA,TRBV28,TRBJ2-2,TGTGCCAGCGGAGGTACTAGCGGGAGGTTCGCCGGGGAGCTGTTTTTT,CASGGTSGRFAGELFF
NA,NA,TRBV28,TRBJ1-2,TGTGCCAGCAGTTTGGGCGTATCGGGCTACACCTTC,CASSLGVSGYTF
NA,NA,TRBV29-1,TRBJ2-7,TGCAGCGTTGACCGCGGCTCCTACGAGCAGTACTTC,CSVDRGSYEQYF
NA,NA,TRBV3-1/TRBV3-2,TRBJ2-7,TGTGCCAGCAGCCGTACAAGATCCTACGAGCAGTACTTC,CASSRTRSYEQYF
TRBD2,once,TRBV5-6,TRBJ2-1,TGTGCCAGCAGCTTGTGGCGGGAGAACTACAATGAGCAGTTCTTC,CASSLWRENYNEQFF
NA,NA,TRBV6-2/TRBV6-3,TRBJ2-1,TGTGCCAGCAGTTTCAACGACTACAATGAGCAGTTCTTC,CASSFNDYNEQFF
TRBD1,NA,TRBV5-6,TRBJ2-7,TGTGCCAGCAGGCAGGGGGTGGGCTACGAGCAGTACTTC,CASRQGVGYEQYF
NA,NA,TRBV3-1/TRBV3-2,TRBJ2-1,TGTGCCAGCAGCCAAGCTAAGAACAATGAGCAGTTCTTC,CASSQAKNNEQFF
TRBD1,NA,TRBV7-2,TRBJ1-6,TGTGCCAGCAGCTTAAACGGCAGGGGGGGGAATTCACCCCTCCACTTT,CASSLNGRGGNSPLHF
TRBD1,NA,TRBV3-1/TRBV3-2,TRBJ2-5,TGTGCCAGCAGCCACCGGACAGGGGAAGAGACCCAGTACTTC,CASSHRTGEETQYF
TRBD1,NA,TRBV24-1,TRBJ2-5,TGTGCCACCAGTGATTCCCAATGGACAGGGAGAGAGACCCAGTACTTC,CATSDSQWTGRETQYF
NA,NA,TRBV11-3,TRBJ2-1,TGTGCCAGCAGCTTCGGCGGGGATAACAATGAGCAGTTCTTC,CASSFGGDNNEQFF
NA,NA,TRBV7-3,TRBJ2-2,TGTGCCAGCAGCCAAGCCAATCTCAGGGGCCGGATGTTGCCCGGGGAGCTGTTTTTT,CASSQANLRGRMLPGELFF
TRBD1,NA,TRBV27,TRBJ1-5,TGTGCCAGCAGTTCGGACAGGGTCGACGTCGGCAAGAATCAGCCCCAGCATTTT,CASSSDRVDVGKNQPQHF